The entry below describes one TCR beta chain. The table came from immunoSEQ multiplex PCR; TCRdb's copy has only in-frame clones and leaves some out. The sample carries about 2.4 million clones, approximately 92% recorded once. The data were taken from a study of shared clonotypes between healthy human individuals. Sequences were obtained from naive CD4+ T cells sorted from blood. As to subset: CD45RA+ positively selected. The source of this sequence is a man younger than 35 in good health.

The CDR3 loop reads CASSLVFGGRGEKLFF. The CDR3 coding sequence is TGCGCCAGCAGCTTGGTGTTCGGGGGGCGCGGGGAAAAACTGTTTTTT. The chain couples TRBV5-1 to TRBJ1-4; a possible D gene is TRBD1 (6 bases). V was trimmed by 0 bases and J by 8 bases, leaving 17 bases between them. Germline-derived CDR1 and CDR2 are SGHRS and YFSETQ. The CDR3 spans 16 residues.